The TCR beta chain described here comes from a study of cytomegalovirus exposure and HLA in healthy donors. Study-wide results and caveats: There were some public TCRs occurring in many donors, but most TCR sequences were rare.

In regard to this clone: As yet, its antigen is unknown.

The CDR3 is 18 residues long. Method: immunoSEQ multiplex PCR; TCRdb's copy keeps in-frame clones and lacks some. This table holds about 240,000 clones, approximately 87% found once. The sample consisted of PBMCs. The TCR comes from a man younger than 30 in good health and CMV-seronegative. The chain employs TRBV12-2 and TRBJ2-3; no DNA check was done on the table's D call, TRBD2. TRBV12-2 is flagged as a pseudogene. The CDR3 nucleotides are TGTGCAAGTCGCTTAGGGGGAGCGGGTTGGGAAGACACAGATACGCAGTATTTT. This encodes CASRLGGAGWEDTDTQYF.